The source of this T cell receptor (beta chain) is a study of regulatory dendritic cells for organ transplantation. Notes on the study in general: Alloreactive memory CD8+ T cell pools varied considerably between individuals. Resting memory CD8+ T cells held the most alloreactive clonotypes. Memory CD8+ clonal expansion seemed more limited with regulatory than mature dendritic cells. Memory CD8+ T cells were the most oligoclonal; naive cells were highly diverse.

Germline assignment: CDR1 SGHTA and CDR2 FQGNSA. J gave up 8 bases and V 3 bases, and 12 bases lay outside the gene matches. The CDR3 consists of 15 residues. Data came from immunoSEQ multiplex PCR; TCRdb stores just in-frame clones and leaves some out. Here the sample spans about 11,000 clones, roughly 82% being singletons. CFSE-labeled sorted T cells met regulatory or mature dendritic cells for 5 days. A note on this clone: Its target is not known.

The receptor was derived from a human donor in good health. V gene TRBV7-2 combines with J gene TRBJ1-2, with 7 bases identical to TRBD1. The sequencing sample was made of memory CD4+ T cells from blood cultured with regulatory dendritic cells. Stated subset: CD45RO+ memory T cells. The CDR3 reads CASSFTAVAGGGYTF. The CDR3 DNA reads as TGTGCCAGCAGCTTCACAGCGGTGGCAGGGGGGGGCTACACCTTC.